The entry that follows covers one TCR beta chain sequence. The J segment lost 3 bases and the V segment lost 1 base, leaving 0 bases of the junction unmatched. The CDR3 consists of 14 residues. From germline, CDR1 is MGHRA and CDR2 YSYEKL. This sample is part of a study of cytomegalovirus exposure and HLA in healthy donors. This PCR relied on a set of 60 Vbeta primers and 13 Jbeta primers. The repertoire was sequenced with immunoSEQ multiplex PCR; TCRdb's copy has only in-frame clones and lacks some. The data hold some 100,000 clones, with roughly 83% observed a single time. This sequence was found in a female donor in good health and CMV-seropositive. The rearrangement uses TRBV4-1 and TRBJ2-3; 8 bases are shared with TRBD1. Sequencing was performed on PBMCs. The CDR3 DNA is TGCGCCAGCAGCCAAGGGACAGGGACAGATACGCAGTATTTT. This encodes CASSQGTGTDTQYF.